The next 19 T cell receptor beta chains were all read from a single sample in a study of cytomegalovirus exposure and HLA in healthy donors. Researchers ran the PCR with 60 Vbeta and 13 Jbeta primers. Here immunoSEQ multiplex PCR was the method, and the copy in TCRdb shows in-frame clones only, minus some. The table includes 150,000 to 200,000 clones, 75% to 85% detected once. Material: PBMCs. These receptors all stem from a woman younger than 45 in good health and CMV-seronegative.

V gene TRBV27 combines with J gene TRBJ1-2; D ambiguous. Germline V gives CDR1 MNHEY, CDR2 SMNVEV (reference sequence). This CDR3 spans 12 amino acids. Trimming shortened V by 4 bases and J by 0 bases, and 3 bases separated the two germline ends. CDR3 coding DNA: TGTGCCAGCAGTTCAACTAACTATGGCTACACCTTC. It is translated as CASSSTNYGYTF.

The chain is built from TRBV7-9 and TRBJ1-1; tentative D call: TRBD1 (5 bases). This CDR3 contains 15 residues. Trimming cost V 0 bases and J 0 bases, with 8 bases left between them. Germline CDR1 reads SEHNR; CDR2 reads FQNEAQ (reference sequence). In nucleotides, the CDR3 is TGTGCCAGCAGCTTAGCTCCAGGGCTGAACACTGAAGCTTTCTTT. It encodes CASSLAPGLNTEAFF.

CDR3 protein: CASSQEASGRGGETQYF. DNA of the CDR3: TGTGCCAGCAGCCAAGAGGCTAGCGGGAGGGGAGGAGAGACCCAGTACTTC. The rearrangement joins TRBV14 to TRBJ2-5, with TRBD2 matching 12 bases. Germline CDR1 reads SGHDN; CDR2 reads FVKESK. CDR3 length: 17 amino acids. Unmatched junction bases numbered 6, after V lost 0 bases and J lost 4 bases.

This clone was counted once. CDR3 protein: CASSPAGTGAYGYTF. CDR3 sequence (DNA): TGTGCCAGCAGCCCCGCCGGGACAGGCGCCTATGGCTACACCTTC. The chain joins TRBV9 to TRBJ1-2; TRBD1 matches 8 bases. V trimming: 4 bases; J trimming: 4 bases; junction bases outside the gene matches: 9. The length of the CDR3 is 15 residues. Germline V CDR1 and CDR2: SGDLS, YYNGEE.

The J gene is TRBJ2-5, the V gene TRBV4-3, with a weak D call TRBD2 (5 bases). Germline CDR1 and CDR2: LGHNA and YSLEER. Trimming took off 0 bases at V and 5 bases at J, with 13 bases between the two ends. The CDR3 consists of 15 residues. In DNA, the CDR3 is TGCGCCAGCAGCCAAGATTACCCTTGGAGGGAGACCCAGTACTTC. Translation gives CASSQDYPWRETQYF.

The CDR3 loop is CASSSTGGYTF. CDR3 DNA sequence: TGCGCCAGCAGCTCGACAGGTGGCTACACCTTC. The chain joins TRBV5-1 to TRBJ1-2; a weak D match, TRBD1 (6 bases). Per germline, CDR1 SGHRS and CDR2 YFSETQ. The germline V and J ends were trimmed by 3 bases and 7 bases, with 7 bases remaining between them. The CDR3 totals 11 residues.

This sequence joins TRBV5-1 and TRBJ1-1; D is unclear. The CDR3 is made up of 14 amino acids. V was clipped by 5 bases and J by 5 bases, with 16 bases between them. The germline V gene has CDR1 SGHRS and CDR2 YFSETQ. The CDR3 is CASSFRWEGTEAFF. The CDR3 coding sequence is TGCGCCAGCAGTTTTCGTTGGGAGGGTACTGAAGCTTTCTTT.

This clone was found once. The gene calls are TRBV9 and TRBJ2-3; D call uncertain. Germline values: CDR1 SGDLS, CDR2 YYNGEE. V was pared by 4 bases and J by 0 bases, with 15 bases between. The CDR3 sequence is 16 residues long. The CDR3 spells CASSHAGSQSTDTQYF. In DNA, the CDR3 is TGTGCCAGCAGCCACGCCGGGTCTCAGAGCACAGATACGCAGTATTTT.

The chain joins TRBV28 to TRBJ1-1, with 7 positions matching TRBD1. Germline CDR1 and CDR2: MDHEN and SYDVKM. V shed 6 bases, J shed 1 base, and the junction held 8 bases outside the gene matches. The CDR3 has 15 amino acids. CDR3 in amino acids: CASSLPQGGNTEAFF. CDR3 sequence (DNA): TGTGCCAGCAGCCTCCCTCAGGGGGGGAACACTGAAGCTTTCTTT.

This sequence joins TRBV5-1 and TRBJ1-5; D is unclear. CDR1 and CDR2 (germline): SGHRS, YFSETQ. Trimming took 7 bases from V and 1 from J, leaving 9 bases between them. The CDR3 totals 13 residues. CDR3 in amino acids: CASSAGSNQPQHF. In DNA, the CDR3 is TGCGCCAGCTCGGCGGGCAGCAATCAGCCCCAGCATTTT.

This chain links TRBV9 with TRBJ2-7; 9 positions agree with TRBD2. The CDR3 extends over 14 amino acids. Per the germline V gene, CDR1 is SGDLS and CDR2 is YYNGEE. Trimming removed 3 bases from V and 4 bases from J; junction bases left unmatched: 5. The CDR3 protein is CASSGGLAGYEQYF. CDR3 coding DNA: TGTGCCAGCAGCGGCGGCCTAGCGGGGTACGAGCAGTACTTC.

The chain links TRBV15 to TRBJ2-7; weak D call: TRBD2 (6 bases). Per germline, CDR1 LNHNV and CDR2 YYDKDF (reference sequence). The germline V and J ends were trimmed by 0 bases and 5 bases, with 14 bases remaining between them. The CDR3 contains 15 residues. CDR3 sequence (DNA): TGTGCCACCAGCAGAGAAGGCGGCGGGGCCAACGAGCAGTACTTC. It yields the protein CATSREGGGANEQYF.

CDR3 protein: CASSLPGQGFVHEQFF. The CDR3 nucleotides are TGTGCCAGCAGCCTTCCGGGACAGGGGTTTGTGCATGAGCAGTTCTTC. The gene calls are TRBV27 and TRBJ2-1; TRBD1 agrees at 10 bases. Looked up from germline, CDR1 is MNHEY and CDR2 is SMNVEV (reference sequence). With V trimmed by 6 bases and J by 8 bases, 13 bases remained unmatched. The CDR3 runs 16 residues.

The chain carries TRBV10-1 and TRBJ2-1; D ambiguous. The CDR3 runs 12 residues. Trimming left V 6 bases short and J 3 bases short, with 6 bases between. Germline loops: CDR1 WNHNN, CDR2 SYGVQD (reference sequence). The DNA of the CDR3 is TGCGCCAGCAGCGCAGGCTACAATGAGCAGTTCTTC. This sequence encodes CASSAGYNEQFF.

The CDR3 DNA follows: TGTGCCAGCAGCTTGGGCTGGAGTGGCTACACCTTC. It is translated as CASSLGWSGYTF. The chain recombines TRBV5-4 with TRBJ1-2, with D hard to call. The CDR3 runs 12 residues. CDR1 is SGHNT, CDR2 YYREEE, per germline (reference sequence). Trimming left V 0 bases short and J 7 bases short, with 7 bases between.

The V gene is TRBV2, the J gene TRBJ2-7; 7 bases are a match to TRBD2. Trimming cost V 2 bases and J 6 bases; bases outside gene matches: 7. This CDR3 contains 14 residues. Germline CDR1 SNHLY, CDR2 FYNNEI. CDR3 region: CASSEPRRGSEQYF. CDR3 DNA: TGTGCCAGCAGTGAACCCAGGCGGGGGTCCGAGCAGTACTTC. The full variable domain, in which reference TRBV2 and TRBJ2-7 provide the parts outside the CDR3, is EPEVTQTPSHQVTQMGQEVILRCVPISNHLYFYWYRQILGQKVEFLVSFYNNEISEKSEIFDDQFSVERPDGSNFTLKIRSTKLEDSAMYFCASSEPRRGSEQYFGPGTRLTVT.

The rearrangement links TRBV5-6 to TRBJ2-1; tentatively, D is TRBD2 (6 bases). CDR3 length: 16 amino acids. Trimming took off 1 base at V and 0 bases at J, with 11 bases between the two ends. Germline lookup yields CDR1 SGHDT and CDR2 YYEEEE. Here the CDR3 reads CASSLRTGSSYNEQFF. The CDR3 DNA sequence: TGTGCCAGCAGCTTGAGGACCGGGAGCTCCTACAATGAGCAGTTCTTC.

The chain has TRBV5-1 and TRBJ1-2; 7 nucleotides align to TRBD1. The germline CDR1 and CDR2 sequences are SGHRS and YFSETQ. V trimming: 1 base; J trimming: 6 bases; junction bases outside the gene matches: 12. The CDR3 spans 16 residues. CDR3 region: CASSLRLLDRAHGYTF. The CDR3 coding sequence is TGCGCCAGCAGCTTGCGACTACTAGACAGGGCCCATGGCTACACCTTC.

This clone was seen a few times. The V gene is TRBV7-9, the J gene TRBJ1-1; D may be TRBD1 (6 bases). The CDR3 has 15 amino acids. Between the trimmed V and J ends, which lost 5 bases and 1 base, there was a span of 14 bases. Germline assignment: CDR1 SEHNR and CDR2 FQNEAQ (reference sequence). CDR3 sequence: CASSLTGTQNTEAFF. The CDR3 nucleotides are TGTGCCAGCAGCCTCACCGGGACACAGAACACTGAAGCTTTCTTT.